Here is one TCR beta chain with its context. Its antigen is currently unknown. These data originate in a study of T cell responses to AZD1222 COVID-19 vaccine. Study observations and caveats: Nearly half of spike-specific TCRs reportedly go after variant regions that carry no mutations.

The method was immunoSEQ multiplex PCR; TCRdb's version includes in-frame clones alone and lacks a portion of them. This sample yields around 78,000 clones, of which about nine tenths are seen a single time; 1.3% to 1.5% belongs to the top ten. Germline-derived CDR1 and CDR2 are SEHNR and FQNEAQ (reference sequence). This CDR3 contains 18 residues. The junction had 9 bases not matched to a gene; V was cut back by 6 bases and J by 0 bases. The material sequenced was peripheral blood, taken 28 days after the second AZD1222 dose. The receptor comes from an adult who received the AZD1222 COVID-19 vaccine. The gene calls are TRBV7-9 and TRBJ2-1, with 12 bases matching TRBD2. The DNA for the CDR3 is TGTGCCAGCAGACTCGGACTAGCGGGGACGAGCTCCTACAATGAGCAGTTCTTC. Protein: CASRLGLAGTSSYNEQFF.